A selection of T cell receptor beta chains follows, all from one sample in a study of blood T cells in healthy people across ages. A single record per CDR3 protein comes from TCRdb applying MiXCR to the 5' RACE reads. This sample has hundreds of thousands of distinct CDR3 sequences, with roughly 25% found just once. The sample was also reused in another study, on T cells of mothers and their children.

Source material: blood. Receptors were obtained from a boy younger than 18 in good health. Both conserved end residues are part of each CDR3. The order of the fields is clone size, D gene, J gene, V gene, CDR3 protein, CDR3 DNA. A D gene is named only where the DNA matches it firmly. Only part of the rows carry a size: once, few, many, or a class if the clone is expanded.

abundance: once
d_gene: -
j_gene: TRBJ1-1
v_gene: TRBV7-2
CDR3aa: CASSLAGDLNTEAFF
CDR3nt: TGTGCCAGCAGCTTAGCCGGGGACCTAAACACTGAAGCTTTCTTT

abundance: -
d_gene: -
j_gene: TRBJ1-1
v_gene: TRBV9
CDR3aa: CASSVGGGTLPSTEAFF
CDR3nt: TGTGCCAGCAGCGTGGGGGGCGGGACTCTTCCAAGCACTGAAGCTTTCTTT

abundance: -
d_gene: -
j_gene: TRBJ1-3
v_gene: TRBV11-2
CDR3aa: CASSILRGTGNTIYF
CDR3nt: TGTGCCAGCAGCATCCTCCGGGGGACCGGAAACACCATATATTTT

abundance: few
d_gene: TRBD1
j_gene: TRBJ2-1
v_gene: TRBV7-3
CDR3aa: CASSLSGQVTYNEQFF
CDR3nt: TGTGCCAGCAGCTTATCAGGACAGGTTACCTACAATGAGCAGTTCTTC

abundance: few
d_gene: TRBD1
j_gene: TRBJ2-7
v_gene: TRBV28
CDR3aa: CASSQGSDRGILQYF
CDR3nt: TGTGCCAGCAGCCAGGGTTCGGACAGGGGAATTCTGCAGTACTTC

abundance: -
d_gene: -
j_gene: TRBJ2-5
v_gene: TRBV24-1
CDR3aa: CATSDSRLEETQYF
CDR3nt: TGTGCCACCAGTGATTCTCGCCTTGAGGAGACCCAGTACTTC

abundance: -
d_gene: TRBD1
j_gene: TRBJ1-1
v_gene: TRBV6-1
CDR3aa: CASSDPGTANTEAFF
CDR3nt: TGTGCCAGCAGTGACCCCGGGACAGCGAACACTGAAGCCTTCTTT

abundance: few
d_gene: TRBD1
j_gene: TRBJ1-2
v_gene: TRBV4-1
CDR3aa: CASSVTSQGMYGYTF
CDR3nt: TGCGCCAGCAGCGTGACTTCACAGGGGATGTATGGCTACACCTTC

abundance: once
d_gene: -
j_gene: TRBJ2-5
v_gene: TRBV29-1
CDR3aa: CSVPTSKGETQYF
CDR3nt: TGCAGCGTTCCGACTAGTAAAGGCGAGACCCAGTACTTC

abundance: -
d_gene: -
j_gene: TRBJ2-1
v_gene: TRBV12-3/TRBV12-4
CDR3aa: CASSLYVDSADEQFF
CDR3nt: TGTGCCAGCAGTTTATACGTGGACTCGGCCGATGAGCAGTTCTTC

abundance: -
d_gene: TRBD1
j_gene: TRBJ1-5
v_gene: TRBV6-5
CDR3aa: CASSYGAGGREHF
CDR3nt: TGTGCCAGCAGTTACGGAGCAGGGGGCAGAGAGCATTTT

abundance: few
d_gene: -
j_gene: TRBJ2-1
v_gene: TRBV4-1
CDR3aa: CASSQEAPQGYNEQFF
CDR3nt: TGCGCCAGCAGCCAAGAGGCCCCACAGGGATACAATGAGCAGTTCTTC

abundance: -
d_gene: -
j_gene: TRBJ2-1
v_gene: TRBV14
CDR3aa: CASSHQQDTIYNEQFF
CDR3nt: TGTGCCAGCAGCCACCAACAGGACACCATTTACAATGAGCAGTTCTTC

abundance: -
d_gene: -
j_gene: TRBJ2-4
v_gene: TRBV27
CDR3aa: CASSLQGSSKNIQYF
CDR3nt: TGTGCCAGCAGTTTACAGGGGTCCTCCAAAAACATTCAGTACTTC

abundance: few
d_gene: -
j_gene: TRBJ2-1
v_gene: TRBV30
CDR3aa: CAWSVWTEQFF
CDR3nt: TGTGCCTGGAGTGTATGGACAGAGCAGTTCTTC

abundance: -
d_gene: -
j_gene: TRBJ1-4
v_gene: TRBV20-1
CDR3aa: CSARVTLGDEKLFF
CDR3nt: TGCAGTGCTAGAGTCACACTTGGGGACGAAAAACTGTTTTTT

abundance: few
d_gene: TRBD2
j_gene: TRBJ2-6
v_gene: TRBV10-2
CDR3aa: CASKGGSGSGANVLTF
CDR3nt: TGCGCCAGCAAGGGAGGGTCGGGCTCTGGGGCCAACGTCCTGACTTTC

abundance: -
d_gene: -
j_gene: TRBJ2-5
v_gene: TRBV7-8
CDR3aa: CASSLGTSWAEETQYF
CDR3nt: TGTGCCAGCAGCTTAGGGACAAGTTGGGCGGAAGAGACCCAGTACTTC

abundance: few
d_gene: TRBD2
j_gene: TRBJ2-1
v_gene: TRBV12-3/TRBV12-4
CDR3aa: CASSYLAGATNYNEQFF
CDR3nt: TGTGCCAGCAGTTATCTAGCGGGGGCCACGAATTACAATGAGCAGTTCTTC

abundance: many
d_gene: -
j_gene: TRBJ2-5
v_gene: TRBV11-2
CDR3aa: CASSFGASGETQYF
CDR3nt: TGTGCCAGCAGCTTCGGAGCAAGTGGGGAGACCCAGTACTTC

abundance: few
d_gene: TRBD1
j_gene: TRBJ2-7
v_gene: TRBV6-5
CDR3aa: CASSLAGTGLVSYEQYF
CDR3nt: TGTGCCAGCAGCTTAGCCGGGACAGGGTTGGTCTCCTACGAGCAGTACTTC

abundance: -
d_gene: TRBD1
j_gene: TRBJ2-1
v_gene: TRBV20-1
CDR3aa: CSAMTGNEQFF
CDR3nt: TGCAGTGCTATGACAGGGAATGAGCAGTTCTTC

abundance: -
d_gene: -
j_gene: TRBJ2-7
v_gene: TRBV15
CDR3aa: CATSRVSRGSYEQYF
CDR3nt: TGTGCCACCAGCAGAGTTAGTAGGGGGTCCTACGAGCAGTACTTC

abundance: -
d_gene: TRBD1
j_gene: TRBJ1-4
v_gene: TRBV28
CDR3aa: CASSLRGQGNEKLFF
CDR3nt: TGTGCCAGCAGTTTGCGGGGACAGGGTAATGAAAAACTGTTTTTT

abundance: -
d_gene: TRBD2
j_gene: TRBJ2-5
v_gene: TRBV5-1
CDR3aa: CASSLFSGGAIRRETQYF
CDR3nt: TGCGCCAGCAGCCTGTTTAGCGGGGGGGCCATTAGACGAGAGACCCAGTACTTC

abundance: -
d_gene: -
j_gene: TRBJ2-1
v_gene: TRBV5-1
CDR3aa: CASSSPRGSTYNEQFF
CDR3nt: TGCGCCAGCAGCTCCCCCCGGGGGTCCACCTACAATGAGCAGTTCTTC

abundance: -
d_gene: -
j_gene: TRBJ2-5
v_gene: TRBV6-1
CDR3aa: CASKERPQETQYF
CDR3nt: TGTGCCAGCAAAGAAAGGCCCCAAGAGACCCAGTACTTC

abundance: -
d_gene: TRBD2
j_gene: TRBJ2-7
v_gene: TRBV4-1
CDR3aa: CASSQSKAGDIDEQYF
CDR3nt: TGCGCCAGCAGCCAATCTAAAGCGGGAGACATCGACGAGCAGTACTTC

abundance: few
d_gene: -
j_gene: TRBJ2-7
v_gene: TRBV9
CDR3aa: CASSKRASTYEQYF
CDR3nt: TGTGCCAGCAGCAAACGGGCCTCAACCTACGAGCAGTACTTC

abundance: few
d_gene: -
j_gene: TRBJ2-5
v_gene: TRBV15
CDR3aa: CATSRARGADRETQYF
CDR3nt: TGTGCCACCAGCAGAGCCCGGGGAGCAGATCGAGAGACCCAGTACTTC

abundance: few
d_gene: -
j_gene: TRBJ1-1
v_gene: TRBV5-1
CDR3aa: CASRFRGDTEAFF
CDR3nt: TGCGCCAGCCGATTCAGGGGAGACACTGAAGCTTTCTTT

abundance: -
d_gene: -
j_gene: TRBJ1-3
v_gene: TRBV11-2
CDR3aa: CASSLAGRGF
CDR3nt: TGTGCCAGCAGCTTAGCCGGGCGGGGATTT

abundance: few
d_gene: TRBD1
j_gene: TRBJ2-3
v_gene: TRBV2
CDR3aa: CASSVTGSNQPQYF
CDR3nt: TGTGCCAGCAGTGTGACAGGGAGCAATCAGCCCCAGTATTTT

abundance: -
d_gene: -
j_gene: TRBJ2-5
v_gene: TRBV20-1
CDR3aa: CSARDFGAVSKETQYF
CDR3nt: TGCAGTGCTAGAGATTTTGGGGCAGTTAGCAAAGAGACCCAGTACTTC

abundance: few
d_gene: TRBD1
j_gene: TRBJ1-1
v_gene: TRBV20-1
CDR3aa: CSAREAAGGTEAFF
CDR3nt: TGCAGTGCTAGAGAGGCGGCAGGGGGGACTGAAGCTTTCTTT

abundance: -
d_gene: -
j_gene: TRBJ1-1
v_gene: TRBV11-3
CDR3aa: CASSHDSSEAFF
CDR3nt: TGTGCCAGCAGCCATGACAGTTCTGAAGCTTTCTTT

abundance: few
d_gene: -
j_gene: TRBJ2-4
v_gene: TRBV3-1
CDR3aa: CASSPWAVRQNIQYF
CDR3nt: TGTGCCAGCAGCCCATGGGCCGTCCGTCAGAACATTCAGTACTTC

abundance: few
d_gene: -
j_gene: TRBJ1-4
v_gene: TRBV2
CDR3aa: CASSATGRANEKLFF
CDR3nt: TGTGCCAGCAGCGCTACAGGGAGAGCTAATGAAAAACTGTTTTTT

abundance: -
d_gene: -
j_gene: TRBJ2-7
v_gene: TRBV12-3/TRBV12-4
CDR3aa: CASSLATGKQYF
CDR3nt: TGTGCCAGCAGTTTAGCCACAGGGAAGCAGTACTTC

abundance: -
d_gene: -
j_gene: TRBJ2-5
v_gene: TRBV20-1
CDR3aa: CSAALRGGETQYF
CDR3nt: TGCAGTGCAGCCTTAAGGGGGGGCGAGACCCAGTACTTC

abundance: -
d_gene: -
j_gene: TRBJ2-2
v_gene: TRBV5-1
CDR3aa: CASSLTGRSNTGELFF
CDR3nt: TGCGCCAGCAGCTTGACGGGACGGTCGAACACCGGGGAGCTGTTTTTT